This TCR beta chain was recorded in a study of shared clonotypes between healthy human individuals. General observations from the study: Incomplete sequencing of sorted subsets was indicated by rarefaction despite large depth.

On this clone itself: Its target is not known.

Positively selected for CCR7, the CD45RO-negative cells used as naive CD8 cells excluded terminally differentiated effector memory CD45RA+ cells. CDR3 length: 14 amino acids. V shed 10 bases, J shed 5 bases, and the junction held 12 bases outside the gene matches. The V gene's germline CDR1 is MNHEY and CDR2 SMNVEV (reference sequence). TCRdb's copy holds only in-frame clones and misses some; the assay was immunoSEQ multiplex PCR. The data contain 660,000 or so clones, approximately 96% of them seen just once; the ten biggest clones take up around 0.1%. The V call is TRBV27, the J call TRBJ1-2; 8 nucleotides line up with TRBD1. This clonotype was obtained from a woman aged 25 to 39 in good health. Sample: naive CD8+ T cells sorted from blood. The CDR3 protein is CATAARTGKYGYTF. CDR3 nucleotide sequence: TGTGCCACCGCGGCTCGGACAGGGAAATATGGCTACACCTTC.